Listed here are 27 T cell receptor beta chains from one sample, sequenced in a study of naive and memory T cell subsets. An equimolar mix of two oligonucleotides served as the beta constant-region primer for TRBC1 and TRBC2. The ligated cDNA underwent four PCR rounds using SP2 and nested alpha and beta constant-region primers. TCRdb re-derived calls from the UMI-ligation and nested PCR reads in MiXCR, one entry per CDR3 protein. The sample lists around 130,000 distinct CDR3 sequences, 35% to 45% occurring once. Input material: central memory CD4+ T cells from blood. The receptors were sampled from a human donor in good health.

The V gene is TRBV28, the J gene TRBJ1-1, with D perhaps matching TRBD1 (6 bases). The CDR3 totals 14 residues. Germline V gene lookup returns CDR1 MDHEN and CDR2 SYDVKM. Trimming cost V 6 bases and J 4 bases, with 15 bases left between them. The CDR3 DNA reads TGTGCCAGCAGCTCCAACAGGGTTGGCACTGAAGCTTTCTTT. Translating it yields CASSSNRVGTEAFF.

V usage is TRBV2 and J usage is TRBJ1-1; D is unresolved. Germline-derived CDR1 and CDR2 are SNHLY and FYNNEI. The CDR3 runs to 15 residues. The ends were cut back, 7 bases at V and 0 bases at J, with 15 bases in the middle. In DNA, the CDR3 is TGTGCCAGCACTGGGAAGGGAAGAATGAACACTGAAGCTTTCTTT. This codes for CASTGKGRMNTEAFF.

The table lists this clonotype with a few counts. This chain joins TRBV7-9 and TRBJ1-1, with no clear D. CDR1 and CDR2 (germline): SEHNR, FQNEAQ (reference sequence). Trimming stripped 5 bases from V and 1 base from J, with 14 bases between. There are 15 residues in the CDR3. Here the CDR3 DNA reads TGTGCCAGCAGCGAAGTCCGGTTGCAGAACACTGAAGCTTTCTTT. Protein product: CASSEVRLQNTEAFF.

This clonotype was observed a handful of times. This chain joins TRBV27 and TRBJ1-2; D is unclear. This CDR3 is 13 amino acids long. The V gene lost 3 bases and the J gene lost 7 bases, with 12 bases spanning the gap. The germline CDR1 and CDR2 sequences are MNHEY and SMNVEV (reference sequence). The CDR3 loop is CASSFSSAGGYTF. DNA of the CDR3: TGTGCCAGCAGTTTCTCTTCCGCCGGTGGCTACACCTTC.

There are a few counts of this clonotype. The chain uses TRBV28 and TRBJ2-7; D is ambiguous. Trimming took off 5 bases at V and 9 bases at J, with 14 bases between the two ends. CDR1 MDHEN and CDR2 SYDVKM come from the germline V gene. The CDR3 runs to 12 residues. CDR3 DNA sequence: TGTGCCAGCAGTGTCTACCCGGAAGGGCAGTACTTC. It yields the protein CASSVYPEGQYF.

The rearrangement links TRBV5-1 to TRBJ2-3; no clear D. The germline V gene encodes CDR1 SGHRS and CDR2 YFSETQ. The CDR3 runs to 14 residues. V was shortened by 2 bases and J by 0 bases, with 7 bases between the two germline ends. The CDR3 region is CASSLGQSTDTQYF. For the CDR3, the DNA is TGCGCCAGCAGCTTAGGTCAGAGCACAGATACGCAGTATTTT. The variable domain in full, completed from reference TRBV5-1 and TRBJ2-3, reads KAGVTQTPRYLIKTRGQQVTLSCSPISGHRSVSWYQQTPGQGLQFLFEYFSETQRNKGNFPGRFSGRQFSNSRSEMNVSTLELGDSALYLCASSLGQSTDTQYFGPGTRLTVL.

V is TRBV7-2 and J is TRBJ2-5, with unresolved D. The germline V gene encodes CDR1 SGHTA and CDR2 FQGNSA. CDR3 length: 13 residues. The V and J ends lost 4 bases and 7 bases respectively, with 13 bases between them. CDR3 amino acids: CASSYDVTGTQYF. Written as DNA, the CDR3 is TGTGCCAGCAGCTACGATGTAACGGGGACCCAGTACTTC.

Ten or more counts support this clonotype. The chain joins TRBV28 to TRBJ2-2; 8 bases align to TRBD1. The CDR3 extends over 15 amino acids. The junction had 2 bases not matched to a gene; V was cut back by 5 bases and J by 0 bases. CDR1 is MDHEN and CDR2 is SYDVKM in the germline V gene. The CDR3 region has the DNA TGTGCCAGCAGTGTCAGGGGGCCGAACACCGGGGAGCTGTTTTTT. Its translation: CASSVRGPNTGELFF. The full variable domain, completed using reference TRBV28 and TRBJ2-2, is DVKVTQSSRYLVKRTGEKVFLECVQDMDHENMFWYRQDPGLGLRLIYFSYDVKMKEKGDIPEGYSVSREKKERFSLILESASTNQTSMYLCASSVRGPNTGELFFGEGSRLTVL.

The chain is built from TRBV10-1 and TRBJ2-7; D perhaps matches TRBD1 (6 bases). The CDR3 is 12 residues long. Deletions cut 8 bases from V and 4 bases from J, with 12 bases between. Germline V gene lookup returns CDR1 WNHNN and CDR2 SYGVQD (reference sequence). CDR3 nucleotides: TGCGCCAGCGGAAACAGGGTTTACGAGCAGTACTTC. As protein: CASGNRVYEQYF.

This clonotype was detected many times. The V and J genes are TRBV28 and TRBJ2-7; 8 positions match TRBD2. Germline assignment: CDR1 MDHEN and CDR2 SYDVKM. Germline trimming cut 6 bases from V and 10 bases from J; bases unmatched to any gene: 5. There are 11 residues in the CDR3. In DNA, the CDR3 is TGTGCCAGCAGGGAGCGGGAGATTCAGTACTTC. Translating gives CASREREIQYF.

This clonotype appeared a few times. This chain links TRBV23-1 with TRBJ2-6, with D uncertain. TRBV23-1 is labeled an ORF, and its function is uncertain. This CDR3 has 17 residues. The V end was cut by 4 bases, the J end by 0 bases, with 13 bases between. DNA of the CDR3: TGCGCCAGCAGTCCAGCCGATACCGTCTCTGGGGCCAACGTCCTGACTTTC. Protein product: CASSPADTVSGANVLTF.

V and J are TRBV29-1 and TRBJ2-5; a possible D gene is TRBD2 (6 bases). Germline values: CDR1 SQVTM, CDR2 ANQGSEA. V was shortened by 1 base and J by 2 bases, with 17 bases between the two germline ends. This CDR3 has 16 residues. The CDR3 nucleotides are TGCAGCGTTGAAGCGATTGAGGCGGGATATCAAGAGACCCAGTACTTC. This encodes CSVEAIEAGYQETQYF. The variable domain in full, with the rest retrieved from reference TRBV29-1 and TRBJ2-5, is SAVISQKPSRDICQRGTSLTIQCQVDSQVTMMFWYRQQPGQSLTLIATANQGSEATYESGFVIDKFPISRPNLTFSTLTVSNMSPEDSSIYLCSVEAIEAGYQETQYFGPGTRLLVL.

This clonotype appeared a few times. The V gene is TRBV7-3, the J gene TRBJ2-6; D is possibly TRBD1 (6 bases). V was clipped by 0 bases and J by 4 bases, with 10 bases between them. The CDR3 contains 16 residues. Germline CDR1 SGHTA, CDR2 FQGTGA. CDR3 DNA: TGTGCCAGCAGCTTAACCATGGGGGCCGGGGCCAACGTCCTGACTTTC. This codes for CASSLTMGAGANVLTF.

This rearrangement joins TRBV30 to TRBJ2-7, with 8 bases aligning to TRBD1. CDR3 length: 13 residues. Germline CDR1 is GTSNPN and CDR2 is SVGIG (reference sequence). J lost 4 bases, V lost 4 bases, and 6 bases had no gene match. Here the CDR3 reads CAWKGTGVYEQYF. DNA for the CDR3: TGTGCCTGGAAAGGGACAGGCGTATACGAGCAGTACTTC.

The CDR3 DNA reads TGTGCCAGCAGCCTGGAAACAGGGCGGCCGTCGGGGGCCAACGTCCTGACTTTC. Amino acids: CASSLETGRPSGANVLTF. V gene TRBV14 combines with J gene TRBJ2-6; possibly TRBD1 for D (6 bases). V was shortened by 4 bases and J by 4 bases, with 20 bases between the two germline ends. This CDR3 contains 18 residues. Germline V CDR1 and CDR2: SGHDN, FVKESK.

The V gene is TRBV20-1, the J gene TRBJ2-1; 13 positions agree with TRBD2. The CDR3 has 13 amino acids. Germline V CDR1 and CDR2: DFQATT, SNEGSKA (reference sequence). J lost 13 bases, V lost 6 bases, and 9 bases had no gene match. CDR3 sequence reads: CSAYGLAGAAQFF. CDR3 nucleotides: TGCAGTGCATACGGACTAGCGGGAGCGGCCCAGTTCTTC.

The chain combines TRBV10-3 with TRBJ2-7; no reliable D call. The CDR3 contains 11 residues. The V and J ends lost 6 bases and 2 bases respectively, with 5 bases between them. CDR1 ENHRY and CDR2 SYGVKD come from the germline V gene. DNA for the CDR3: TGTGCCATCAGGAGGACCTACGAGCAGTACTTC. Amino acid sequence: CAIRRTYEQYF.

J is TRBJ2-7 and V is TRBV7-2; D is uncertain. Germline V gene lookup returns CDR1 SGHTA and CDR2 FQGNSA. V dropped 3 bases and J dropped 6 bases, with 12 bases sitting between them. This CDR3 contains 13 residues. CDR3 region: CASSFRSRAEQYF. DNA of the CDR3: TGTGCCAGCAGCTTCCGATCCAGAGCCGAGCAGTACTTC.

V usage is TRBV11-2 and J usage is TRBJ2-1; D gene uncertain. The CDR3 is 13 amino acids. CDR1 is SGHAT and CDR2 is FQNNGV in the germline V gene. V was pared by 5 bases and J by 8 bases, with 13 bases between. Written as DNA, the CDR3 is TGTGCCAGCAGCCACCGACCGCGGTATGAGCAGTTCTTC. It codes for CASSHRPRYEQFF. The entire variable domain, with the rest obtained from reference TRBV11-2 and TRBJ2-1, is as follows: EAGVAQSPRYKIIEKRQSVAFWCNPISGHATLYWYQQILGQGPKLLIQFQNNGVVDDSQLPKDRFSAERLKGVDSTLKIQPAKLEDSAVYLCASSHRPRYEQFFGPGTRLTVL.

The rearrangement links TRBV7-6 to TRBJ2-1, with TRBD2 matching over 13 bases. The CDR3 is 19 amino acids. Germline CDR1 is SGHVS and CDR2 is FNYEAQ. The junction had 13 bases not matched to a gene; V was cut back by 8 bases and J by 0 bases. CDR3 sequence reads: CASLKRLAGGPSSYNEQFF. CDR3 nucleotide sequence: TGTGCCAGCTTGAAAAGACTAGCGGGAGGACCTAGCTCCTACAATGAGCAGTTCTTC.

The V call is TRBV6-6, the J call TRBJ2-1; 7 nucleotides match TRBD2. Germline-derived CDR1 and CDR2 are MNHNY and SVGAGI (reference sequence). CDR3 length equals 14 residues. J lost 2 bases, V lost 7 bases, and 5 bases had no gene match. The CDR3 is CASISGGTYNEQFF. The CDR3 nucleotides are TGTGCCAGCATCTCCGGGGGGACCTACAATGAGCAGTTCTTC.

The sample holds one count of this clonotype. The rearrangement links TRBV6-2 or TRBV6-3 to TRBJ2-2; a weak D match, TRBD1 (5 bases). This CDR3 is built from 15 residues. From germline, CDR1 is MNHEY and CDR2 SVGEGT. The germline V and J ends were trimmed by 5 bases and 6 bases, with 16 bases remaining between them. DNA of the CDR3: TGTGCCAGCAGTGAAGGGGTCAGATTCTCCGGGGAGCTGTTTTTT. It translates to CASSEGVRFSGELFF.

This clonotype was observed a few times. This sequence joins TRBV29-1 and TRBJ2-2, with 10 nucleotides matching TRBD1. CDR3 size: 16 residues. The junction had 12 bases not matched to a gene; V was cut back by 8 bases and J by 3 bases. In germline, CDR1 is SQVTM, CDR2 ANQGSEA. This CDR3 reads CSPRDRGVGDTGELFF. Here the CDR3 DNA reads TGCAGCCCCCGGGACAGGGGTGTCGGGGACACCGGGGAGCTGTTTTTT.

The CDR3 DNA follows: TGTGCCAGCAGCTTTCAGGCGGGCGATGAGCAGTTCTTC. Protein product: CASSFQAGDEQFF. This chain connects TRBV7-6 to TRBJ2-1; TRBD2 is a possible D gene (5 bases). Germline CDR1 SGHVS, CDR2 FNYEAQ. CDR3 length: 13 residues. The V gene lost 3 bases and the J gene lost 8 bases, with 11 bases spanning the gap.

The genes are TRBV12-3 or TRBV12-4 and TRBJ1-2, with D possibly TRBD1 on 5 matching bases. The CDR3 sequence is 17 residues long. Trimming cost V 3 bases and J 0 bases, with 17 bases left between them. This CDR3 is CASSFTGTLGANYGYTF. Written as DNA, the CDR3 is TGTGCCAGCAGTTTCACCGGGACGCTGGGGGCTAACTATGGCTACACCTTC.

This chain links TRBV5-5 with TRBJ2-4; D is perhaps TRBD1 or TRBD2 (6 bases each). V lost 3 bases to trimming and J lost 2 bases, with 12 bases between them. CDR3 length: 15 residues. Looked up from germline, CDR1 is SGHKS and CDR2 is YYEKEE (reference sequence). The CDR3 here is CASSYAGDSKNIQYF. The CDR3 nucleotides are TGTGCCAGCAGCTACGCAGGGGACTCCAAAAACATTCAGTACTTC.

CDR3 sequence: CATSRDPGPEGTQYF. The CDR3 DNA is TGTGCCACCAGCAGAGACCCCGGGCCGGAGGGTACGCAGTATTTT. The rearrangement links TRBV15 to TRBJ2-3, with D possibly TRBD2 on 6 matching bases. V was pared by 0 bases and J by 8 bases, with 15 bases between. Germline V CDR1 and CDR2: LNHNV, YYDKDF (reference sequence). CDR3 length: 15 residues.